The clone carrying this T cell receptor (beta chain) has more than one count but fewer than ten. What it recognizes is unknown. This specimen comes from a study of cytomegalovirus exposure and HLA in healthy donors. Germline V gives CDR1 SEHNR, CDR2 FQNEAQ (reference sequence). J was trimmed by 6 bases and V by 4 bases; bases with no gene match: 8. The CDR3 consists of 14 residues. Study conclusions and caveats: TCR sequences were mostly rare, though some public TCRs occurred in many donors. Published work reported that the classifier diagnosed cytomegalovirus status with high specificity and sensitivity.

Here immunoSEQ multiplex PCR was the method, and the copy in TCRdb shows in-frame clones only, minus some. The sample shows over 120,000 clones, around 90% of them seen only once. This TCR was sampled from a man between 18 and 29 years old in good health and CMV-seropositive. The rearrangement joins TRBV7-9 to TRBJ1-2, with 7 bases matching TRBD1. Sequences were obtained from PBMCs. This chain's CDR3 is CASSSTGLIHGYTF. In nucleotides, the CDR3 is TGTGCCAGCAGCTCGACAGGGTTGATCCATGGCTACACCTTC.